This T cell receptor beta chain stems from a study of identical twins. Germline CDR1 is MNHNY and CDR2 is SVGAGI (reference sequence). The CDR3 contains 15 residues. V was shortened by 3 bases and J by 0 bases, with 12 bases between the two germline ends. The sample holds a few counts of this clonotype. TCRdb independently ran MiXCR on the 5' RACE reads; one entry per CDR3 protein. The sample has some 1,600,000 distinct CDR3 sequences; under 35% are singletons. The material sequenced was cord blood. V and J are TRBV6-6 and TRBJ2-7; D is perhaps TRBD2 (6 bases). The origin of this receptor is a newborn girl in good health. The CDR3 DNA follows: TGTGCCAGCAGTTATGTGGGCGGGGCCTCCTACGAGCAGTACTTC. This translates into CASSYVGGASYEQYF.